The present T cell receptor beta chain was sequenced within a study of regulatory T cells in long-lasting Graves disease. Germline V gene data show CDR1 as SGHKS and CDR2 as YYEKEE (reference sequence). CDR3 length: 14 amino acids. The V and J ends lost 0 bases and 2 bases respectively, with 8 bases between them. Comments on this clonotype: Its cognate antigen is unknown.

Arm-PCR with iRepertoire HTBI primers amplified the CDR3 regions for these TCR beta libraries. One entry per CDR3 protein results from TCRdb running MiXCR on the multiplex PCR reads. This table has 420,000 or so distinct CDR3 sequences, about a quarter appearing once. Findings and caveats of the study: Persistent patients had more shared public clonotypes (around 2,800) than new patients (around 950).

Time point indicated: persistent/refractory GD, antithyroid drugs over 5 years with positive TRAb. PBMC RNA was the source of the TCR library. The origin of this receptor is a female donor with Graves disease. The sample consisted of peripheral blood mononuclear cells (PBMCs), taken when the disease was refractory, from a patient treated with antithyroid drugs. The J gene is TRBJ2-5, the V gene TRBV5-5, with D possibly being TRBD1 (6 bases). In DNA form, the CDR3 reads TGTGCCAGCAGCTTGGCCCAGGGGCAAGAGACCCAGTACTTC. This sequence encodes CASSLAQGQETQYF.